Described below is a single T cell receptor beta chain sequence and its context. This CDR3 is 14 amino acids long. The junction had 6 bases not matched to a gene; V was cut back by 2 bases and J by 5 bases. CDR1 GTSNPN and CDR2 SVGIG come from the germline V gene (reference sequence). This record comes from a study of shared clonotypes between healthy human individuals. The repertoire was sequenced with immunoSEQ multiplex PCR; TCRdb's copy has only in-frame clones and lacks some. The repertoire holds hundreds of thousands of clones, with roughly four fifths as singletons. The TCR was taken from a woman in her thirties or forties in good health. Some clones in this sample may be carry-over from other donors' samples. The rearrangement uses TRBV30 and TRBJ2-1; 7 bases match TRBD1. Sequencing was performed on PBMCs. In nucleotides, the CDR3 is TGTGCCTGGAGTTATGGACAGGCCGACAATGAGCAGTTCTTC. Protein product: CAWSYGQADNEQFF.